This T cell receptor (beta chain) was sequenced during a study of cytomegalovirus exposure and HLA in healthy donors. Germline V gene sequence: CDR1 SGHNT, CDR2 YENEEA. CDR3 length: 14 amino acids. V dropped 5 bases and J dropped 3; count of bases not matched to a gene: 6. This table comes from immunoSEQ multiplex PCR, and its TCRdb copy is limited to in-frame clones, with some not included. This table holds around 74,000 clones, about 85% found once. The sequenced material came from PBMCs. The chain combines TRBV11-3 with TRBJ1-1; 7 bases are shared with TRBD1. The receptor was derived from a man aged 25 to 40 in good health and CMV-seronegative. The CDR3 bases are TGTGCCAGCAGCGCAGGGGGGATAGACACTGAAGCTTTCTTT. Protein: CASSAGGIDTEAFF.